Each of the 31 T cell receptor beta chains below was sequenced from the same sample in a study of T and B cells in COVID-19 patients. TRB rearrangements were amplified by multiplex PCR with BIOMED2 TRB-A/B primers. Via MiXCR, TCRdb re-called the multiplex PCR reads, giving one row per CDR3 protein. The sample has a few thousand distinct CDR3 sequences, 27% seen once. From blood, about 240-500 ng of genomic DNA served as TRB template. The sequencing sample was made of blood. The receptors derive from a human donor with active COVID-19. The donor label of this sample is uncertain.

By share, this clonotype counts as medium-sized (0.01 to 0.1%). The V and J genes are TRBV27 and TRBJ2-1, with TRBD1 matching 10 bases. This CDR3 region has 15 residues. Per germline, CDR1 MNHEY and CDR2 SMNVEV (reference sequence). Germline trimming cut 3 bases from V and 6 bases from J; bases unmatched to any gene: 5. CDR3 sequence reads: CASSFPGTGVNEQFF. DNA for the CDR3: TGTGCCAGCAGTTTCCCCGGGACAGGGGTCAATGAGCAGTTCTTC.

Details on this clonotype: A much larger clonotype is one base distant, so this may be a read error. This chain joins TRBV6-5 and TRBJ2-1, with D uncertain. Germline V lookup: CDR1 MNHEY, CDR2 SVGAGI. This CDR3 spans 16 amino acids. This CDR3 reads CASNYRRPSSYNEQFF. The CDR3 region has the DNA TGTGCCAGCAATTACAGACGCCCCAGCTCCTACAATGAGCAGTTCTTC.

The genes are TRBV5-6 and TRBJ1-1; a possible D gene is TRBD1 (5 bases). The CDR3 loop spans 14 amino acids. V shed 0 bases and J shed 1 base, with 7 bases lying between them. Looked up from germline, CDR1 is SGHDT and CDR2 is YYEEEE. The CDR3 sequence: CASSLVGENTEAFF. The DNA of the CDR3 is TGTGCCAGCAGCTTGGTGGGGGAGAACACTGAAGCTTTCTTT.

V usage is TRBV11-2 and J usage is TRBJ1-4, with a weak D call TRBD1 (6 bases). This CDR3 has 14 amino acids. Trimming shortened V by 6 bases and J by 7 bases, and 15 bases separated the two germline ends. CDR1 and CDR2 (germline): SGHAT, FQNNGV. In nucleotides, the CDR3 is TGTGCCAGCAGAATGGGGGCAGCGCCTGAAAAACTGTTTTTT. This translates into CASRMGAAPEKLFF.

This clonotype is medium-sized within its sample. This chain links TRBV29-1 with TRBJ1-1; a weak D match, TRBD1 (5 bases). Germline values: CDR1 SQVTM, CDR2 ANQGSEA. V lost 4 bases and J lost 7, with 13 bases in between. CDR3 length: 12 residues. The CDR3 nucleotides read TGCAGCGTTGCACAGGCCACCAGTGAAGCTTTCTTT. Translation gives CSVAQATSEAFF.

This clonotype has just a few counts. The rearrangement uses TRBV7-2 and TRBJ2-7, with TRBD1 matching 9 bases. Per the germline V gene, CDR1 is SGHTA and CDR2 is FQGNSA. The CDR3 contains 14 residues. V was clipped by 6 bases and J by 3 bases; unmatched bases: 6. The CDR3 is CASREQGAVYEQYF. Here the CDR3 DNA reads TGTGCCAGCAGGGAACAGGGGGCGGTCTACGAGCAGTACTTC.

This clonotype is labeled as medium-sized. The chain has TRBV19 and TRBJ1-6, with TRBD1 identical over 7 bases. The CDR3 extends over 14 amino acids. The germline V gene has CDR1 LNHDA and CDR2 SQIVND (reference sequence). The V segment lost 4 bases and the J segment 7 bases; nucleotides outside the gene matches: 4. CDR3 residues: CASSTPTGNSPLHF. The CDR3 DNA reads as TGTGCCAGTAGTACCCCGACAGGGAATTCACCCCTCCACTTT.

This clonotype has only a few counts. CDR3 DNA sequence: TGTGCCAGCAGCACCCTGACAGGTTCAAACACTGAAGCTTTCTTT. It specifies CASSTLTGSNTEAFF. The V call is TRBV6-6, the J call TRBJ1-1, with D possibly TRBD1 on 6 matching bases. The germline V and J ends were trimmed by 6 bases and 2 bases, with 16 bases remaining between them. Germline V gene lookup returns CDR1 MNHNY and CDR2 SVGAGI (reference sequence). The length of the CDR3 is 15 residues.

The chain links TRBV4-1 to TRBJ2-6; D might be TRBD1 or TRBD2, each matching 5 bases. CDR3 length equals 19 residues. The germline V gene encodes CDR1 MGHRA and CDR2 YSYEKL. V lost 4 bases and J 0 bases, leaving 19 bases between the germline ends. Written as DNA, the CDR3 is TGCGCCAGCAGCCCGAGGGTCCGGGACGTTAGCTCTGGGGCCAACGTCCTGACTTTC. Encoded protein: CASSPRVRDVSSGANVLTF.

By sample share, this clonotype is medium-sized. This chain connects TRBV6-5 to TRBJ2-5, with TRBD1 matching 8 bases. Germline-derived CDR1 and CDR2 are MNHEY and SVGAGI. The CDR3 has 15 amino acids. The ends lost 6 bases at V and 2 bases at J; junction bases unmatched: 8. CDR3 DNA sequence: TGTGCCAGCAGCCCCGCCAGGGGGCGTCAAGAGACCCAGTACTTC. It translates to CASSPARGRQETQYF.

By its share, this clonotype is medium-sized. DNA for the CDR3: TGTGCCACCAGCAGCGACCGGACAGGGATTGATGGCTACACCTTC. Amino acids: CATSSDRTGIDGYTF. The J gene is TRBJ1-2, the V gene TRBV15, with 8 bases fitting TRBD1. Germline CDR1 and CDR2: LNHNV and YYDKDF (reference sequence). The CDR3 is made up of 15 amino acids. Unmatched junction bases numbered 9, after V lost 3 bases and J lost 6 bases.

This clonotype rates as medium-sized. The chain combines TRBV10-3 with TRBJ2-1, with 9 bases that match TRBD1. Germline V gives CDR1 ENHRY, CDR2 SYGVKD. After removal of 9 bases from V and 4 bases from J, the junction contained 10 bases not matched to a gene. The CDR3 is 15 residues long. The CDR3 loop is CAISTGQGRYNEQFF. For the CDR3, the DNA is TGTGCCATTTCGACGGGACAGGGAAGGTACAATGAGCAGTTCTTC.

The chain couples TRBV6-5 to TRBJ2-2, with 11 bases matching TRBD2. The germline V gene has CDR1 MNHEY and CDR2 SVGAGI. V lost 6 bases to trimming and J lost 7 bases; unmatched junction nucleotides: 7. This CDR3 has 15 amino acids. The CDR3 coding sequence is TGTGCCAGCAGAGTTAGCGGGGGGGTCGGCGGGGAGCTGTTTTTT. The encoded protein is CASRVSGGVGGELFF.

This clonotype was seen a handful of times. The chain joins TRBV10-3 to TRBJ1-2, with 7 nucleotides matching TRBD1. The CDR3 consists of 15 residues. V lost 0 bases to trimming and J lost 8 bases; unmatched junction nucleotides: 9. Germline CDR1 is ENHRY and CDR2 is SYGVKD. For the CDR3, the DNA is TGTGCCATCAGTGAGTCGACAGGGTCGGGCCTCGGCTACACCTTC. It specifies CAISESTGSGLGYTF.

The chain links TRBV13 to TRBJ1-6; D may be TRBD1 (5 bases). V was clipped by 5 bases and J by 0 bases, with 17 bases between them. CDR1 PRHDT and CDR2 FYEKMQ come from the germline V gene (reference sequence). The CDR3 covers 18 residues. The CDR3 loop is CASSRTGLRSSYNSPLHF. The CDR3 DNA reads as TGTGCCAGCAGCCGAACGGGACTGCGGAGCTCCTATAATTCACCCCTCCACTTT.

Sample share makes this clonotype medium-sized. CDR3 nucleotides: TGTGCCAGCAGCTTACGACTAGCGGGGGGGTGGACAGATACGCAGTATTTT. It specifies CASSLRLAGGWTDTQYF. V gene TRBV5-5 combines with J gene TRBJ2-3; 14 bases align to TRBD2. Germline CDR1 is SGHKS and CDR2 is YYEKEE (reference sequence). J gave up 3 bases and V 2 bases, and 5 bases lay outside the gene matches. The CDR3 has 17 residues.

This clonotype is labeled as medium-sized (0.01 to 0.1%). The CDR3 spells CASSLAGVRETQYF. The DNA for the CDR3 is TGTGCCAGCAGCTTAGCCGGGGTCAGGGAGACCCAGTACTTC. This chain links TRBV7-6 with TRBJ2-5, with a weak D call TRBD2 (5 bases). CDR1 and CDR2 (germline): SGHVS, FNYEAQ. V lost 0 bases, J lost 5 bases, and 10 bases lay in between. The CDR3 length is 14 residues.

This clonotype qualifies as medium-sized. The chain combines TRBV5-4 with TRBJ2-1; 7 bases line up with TRBD1. Germline lookup yields CDR1 SGHNT and CDR2 YYREEE (reference sequence). V gave up 3 bases and J gave up 2 bases; unmatched junction bases: 5. This CDR3 comprises 15 residues. CDR3 nucleotides: TGTGCCAGCAGCTCCCGACAGGGCGCCTACAATGAGCAGTTCTTC. Encoded protein: CASSSRQGAYNEQFF.

This clonotype was seen more than once but under ten times. The chain has TRBV12-3 or TRBV12-4 and TRBJ2-7; either TRBD1 or TRBD2 may fit D (5 bases each). With 1 base removed from V and 3 bases from J, the gap between germline ends came to 13 bases. This CDR3 has 15 residues. The CDR3 coding sequence is TGTGCCAGCAGTTTAGATGGGGGTGGGGGCTACGAGCAGTACTTC. This translates into CASSLDGGGGYEQYF.

The chain employs TRBV20-1 and TRBJ1-6; TRBD1 matches 8 bases. This CDR3 comprises 14 residues. With V trimmed by 6 bases and J by 10 bases, 11 bases remained unmatched. Germline values: CDR1 DFQATT, CDR2 SNEGSKA (reference sequence). The CDR3 here is CSALGTGGGSPLHF. In nucleotides, the CDR3 is TGCAGTGCCCTGGGGACAGGTGGTGGATCACCCCTCCACTTT.

This clonotype is judged medium-sized. The chain is built from TRBV18 and TRBJ2-4; D is undetermined. V lost 2 bases and J lost 0, with 14 bases in between. The CDR3 totals 17 residues. Germline CDR1 is KGHSH and CDR2 is LQKENI. The CDR3 reads CASSPGNRILAKNIQYF. Here the CDR3 DNA reads TGTGCCAGCTCACCAGGGAATCGCATACTAGCCAAAAACATTCAGTACTTC.

The chain uses TRBV20-1 and TRBJ1-2, with TRBD1 identical over 9 bases. Trimming cost V 5 bases and J 5 bases; bases outside gene matches: 3. The CDR3 runs 12 residues. Germline CDR1 and CDR2: DFQATT and SNEGSKA (reference sequence). The CDR3 sequence: CSARTGAYGYTF. In DNA, the CDR3 is TGCAGTGCTCGGACAGGGGCGTATGGCTACACCTTC.

This clonotype was seen once. The chain recombines TRBV19 with TRBJ2-1; TRBD1 matches 11 bases. The CDR3 runs 15 residues. Germline V gives CDR1 LNHDA, CDR2 SQIVND (reference sequence). Trimming removed 5 bases from V and 2 bases from J; junction bases left unmatched: 2. The CDR3 loop reads CASSPGQGAYNEQFF. DNA of the CDR3: TGTGCCAGTAGTCCGGGACAGGGGGCCTACAATGAGCAGTTCTTC.

This clonotype is medium-sized. The CDR3 region has the DNA TGTGCCAGCAGTTCCACATCGGAAGATACGCAGTATTTT. Its translation is CASSSTSEDTQYF. This sequence joins TRBV27 and TRBJ2-3; D not resolved. Deletions cut 4 bases from V and 5 bases from J, with 10 bases between. The CDR3 is made up of 13 amino acids. Germline-derived CDR1 and CDR2 are MNHEY and SMNVEV (reference sequence).

This clonotype rates as medium-sized (0.01 to 0.1%). The genes are TRBV6-6 and TRBJ1-6, with 10 bases that match TRBD1. Germline V gives CDR1 MNHNY, CDR2 SVGAGI (reference sequence). The trim removed 6 bases at V and 7 bases at J, leaving 9 bases unmatched. The CDR3 is made up of 16 amino acids. The CDR3 loop reads CASSRVMGQGNSPLHF. The CDR3 nucleotides are TGTGCCAGCAGCCGGGTCATGGGACAGGGGAATTCACCCCTCCACTTT.

The chain recombines TRBV7-9 with TRBJ1-4, with TRBD1 identical over 9 bases. This CDR3 region has 19 residues. Germline trimming cut 5 bases from V and 0 bases from J; bases unmatched to any gene: 13. Germline V gene lookup returns CDR1 SEHNR and CDR2 FQNEAQ (reference sequence). CDR3 in amino acids: CASSRVVGTGLATNEKLFF. As DNA, the CDR3 is TGTGCCAGCAGCCGGGTGGTCGGGACAGGGCTTGCAACTAATGAAAAACTGTTTTTT.

The gene calls are TRBV20-1 and TRBJ1-6, with 10 bases aligning to TRBD1. CDR1 is DFQATT and CDR2 is SNEGSKA in the germline V gene (reference sequence). The CDR3 is 16 residues long. The V and J ends lost 1 base and 6 bases, in that order; junction bases with no gene match: 6. The CDR3 DNA sequence: TGCAGTGCTAGAGCCACCGGGACAGGGGTTAATTCACCCCTCCACTTT. This encodes CSARATGTGVNSPLHF.

This clonotype was seen just once. Possible read error: a much larger clone is one base away. The chain is built from TRBV5-4 and TRBJ1-6; 9 bases fit TRBD1. The germline V gene has CDR1 SGHNT and CDR2 YYREEE (reference sequence). This CDR3 has 15 residues. J was trimmed by 7 bases and V by 7 bases; bases with no gene match: 9. The CDR3 sequence: CASVVRDRENSPLHF. The CDR3, as DNA: TGTGCCAGCGTGGTAAGGGACAGGGAGAATTCACCCCTCCACTTT.

As for this clonotype: One end of the junction does not line up with germline, which may come from a read error. The chain has TRBV13 and TRBJ2-3; no firm D call. Germline V gene sequence: CDR1 PRHDT, CDR2 FYEKMQ (reference sequence). The CDR3 has 11 residues. This CDR3 reads CASSDTATQYF. The CDR3 coding sequence is TGTGCCAGCAGCGATACAGCTACGCAGTATTTT.

The chain carries TRBV7-2 and TRBJ2-2, with 7 bases identical to TRBD2. This CDR3 is 15 amino acids long. CDR1 SGHTA and CDR2 FQGNSA come from the germline V gene. V lost 5 bases, J lost 3 bases, and 6 bases stayed unmatched. The CDR3, as DNA: TGTGCCAGCAGCCCGGGGCTAGCGGACACCGGGGAGCTGTTTTTT. This encodes CASSPGLADTGELFF.

The V and J genes are TRBV7-2 and TRBJ2-5, with 7 nucleotides matching TRBD2. Germline CDR1 and CDR2: SGHTA and FQGNSA. The V and J ends lost 0 bases and 3 bases, in that order; junction bases with no gene match: 4. This CDR3 is 15 amino acids long. The CDR3 DNA follows: TGTGCCAGCAGCTTAGCGTGGGAGGGGAAAGAGACCCAGTACTTC. Translated, it gives CASSLAWEGKETQYF.